Shown below are 8 T cell receptor beta chains from a single sample sequenced in a study of blood T cells in healthy people across ages. Through a sample-barcoded 5' primer and a J-beta primer mix, a second PCR was run for roughly 7 to 11 cycles. TCRdb reanalysed the 5' RACE reads using MiXCR and keeps one entry per CDR3 protein. The sample holds about 1.6 million distinct CDR3 sequences, roughly 30% seen once. The sample was blood. Receptors were obtained from a young woman in good health.

Concerning this clonotype itself: A single base separates this from a much larger clone, so it may be a read error. The genes are TRBV29-1 and TRBJ2-5; D uncertain. This CDR3 region has 13 residues. The V end lost 7 bases, the J end lost 1 base, and 13 bases lay between the germline ends. Germline V gene lookup returns CDR1 SQVTM and CDR2 ANQGSEA. The CDR3 nucleotides read TGCAGCGCCATACCGGGTTTCCAAGAGACCCAGTACTTC. Encoded protein: CSAIPGFQETQYF.

For the CDR3, the DNA is TGTGCCAGCAGTGTCCCAGGGGGCGGGAGCGAGACCCAGTACTTC. Its translation: CASSVPGGGSETQYF. This chain uses TRBV25-1 with TRBJ2-5, with D maybe TRBD1 (8 bases). Germline loops: CDR1 MGHDK, CDR2 SYGVNS. The CDR3 length is 15 residues. Trimming removed 4 bases from V and 5 bases from J, with 17 bases in between.

The chain joins TRBV9 to TRBJ2-7; 10 bases agree with TRBD1. J was trimmed by 5 bases and V by 4 bases; bases with no gene match: 9. The germline CDR1 and CDR2 sequences are SGDLS and YYNGEE. This CDR3 region has 15 residues. DNA for the CDR3: TGTGCCAGCAGCCCCTGGGACAGGGGTTCAGACGAGCAGTACTTC. It is translated as CASSPWDRGSDEQYF.

This clonotype was detected a few times. The rearrangement links TRBV7-9 to TRBJ2-1; possible D gene TRBD2, 6 bases. The germline V and J ends were trimmed by 5 bases and 4 bases, with 21 bases remaining between them. Germline V gives CDR1 SEHNR, CDR2 FQNEAQ (reference sequence). The CDR3 spans 17 residues. The CDR3 sequence is CASSPAAGTPHYNEQFF. Here the CDR3 DNA reads TGTGCCAGCAGCCCAGCTGCCGGGACTCCCCATTACAATGAGCAGTTCTTC.

This chain joins TRBV29-1 and TRBJ2-1; TRBD2 matches at 10 bases. CDR3 size: 13 residues. With 7 bases clipped from V and 9 bases from J, the junction kept 9 bases outside the gene matches. Germline-derived CDR1 and CDR2 are SQVTM and ANQGSEA. The CDR3 DNA is TGCAGCGCCGCCGGTTTAGCGGGAGGTGAGCAGTTCTTC. This encodes CSAAGLAGGEQFF.

This chain uses TRBV7-2 with TRBJ2-1; 11 nucleotides match TRBD2. The V gene's germline CDR1 is SGHTA and CDR2 FQGNSA. This CDR3 is 16 amino acids long. V dropped 4 bases and J dropped 7; count of bases not matched to a gene: 9. The DNA for the CDR3 is TGTGCCAGCAGCTCCGTTAGCGGGAGGGCCAGGAATGAGCAGTTCTTC. Translating gives CASSSVSGRARNEQFF.

This clonotype was seen just once. The CDR3 protein is CAWSVGVPSSYEQYF. The CDR3, as DNA: TGTGCCTGGAGTGTTGGGGTACCTAGCTCCTACGAGCAGTACTTC. The genes are TRBV30 and TRBJ2-7, with unresolved D. Looked up from germline, CDR1 is GTSNPN and CDR2 is SVGIG (reference sequence). Trimming stripped 0 bases from V and 0 bases from J, with 12 bases between. The CDR3 has 15 amino acids. Full variable domain (missing parts from reference TRBV30 and TRBJ2-7): SQTIHQWPATLVQPVGSPLSLECTVEGTSNPNLYWYRQAAGRGLQLLFYSVGIGQISSEVPQNLSASRPQDRQFILSSKKLLLSDSGFYLCAWSVGVPSSYEQYFGPGTRLTVT.

CDR3 in DNA: TGTGCCAGCAGTCTGGGAGGGGTGAGCTCCACCTTC. Its translation is CASSLGGVSSTF. The gene calls are TRBV7-9 and TRBJ1-2; the D gene is possibly TRBD1 (5 bases). V shed 6 bases and J shed 13 bases, with 18 bases lying between them. Germline V CDR1 and CDR2: SEHNR, FQNEAQ (reference sequence). The CDR3 runs 12 residues.